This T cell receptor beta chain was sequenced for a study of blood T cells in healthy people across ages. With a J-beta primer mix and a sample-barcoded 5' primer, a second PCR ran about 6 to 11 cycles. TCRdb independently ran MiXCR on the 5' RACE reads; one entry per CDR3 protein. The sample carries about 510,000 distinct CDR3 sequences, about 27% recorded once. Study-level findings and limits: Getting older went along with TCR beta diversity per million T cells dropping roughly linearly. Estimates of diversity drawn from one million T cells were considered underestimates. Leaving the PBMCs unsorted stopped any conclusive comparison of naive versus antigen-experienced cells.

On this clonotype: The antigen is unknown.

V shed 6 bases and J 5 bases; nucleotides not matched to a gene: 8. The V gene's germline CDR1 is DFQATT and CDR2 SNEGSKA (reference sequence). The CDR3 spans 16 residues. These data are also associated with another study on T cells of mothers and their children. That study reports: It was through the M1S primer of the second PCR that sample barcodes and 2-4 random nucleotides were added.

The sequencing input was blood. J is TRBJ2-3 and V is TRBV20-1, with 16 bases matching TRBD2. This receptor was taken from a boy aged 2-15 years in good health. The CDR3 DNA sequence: TGCAGTGCCCCCGGGACTAGCGGGGGGGCCAGAGATACGCAGTATTTT. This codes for CSAPGTSGGARDTQYF.